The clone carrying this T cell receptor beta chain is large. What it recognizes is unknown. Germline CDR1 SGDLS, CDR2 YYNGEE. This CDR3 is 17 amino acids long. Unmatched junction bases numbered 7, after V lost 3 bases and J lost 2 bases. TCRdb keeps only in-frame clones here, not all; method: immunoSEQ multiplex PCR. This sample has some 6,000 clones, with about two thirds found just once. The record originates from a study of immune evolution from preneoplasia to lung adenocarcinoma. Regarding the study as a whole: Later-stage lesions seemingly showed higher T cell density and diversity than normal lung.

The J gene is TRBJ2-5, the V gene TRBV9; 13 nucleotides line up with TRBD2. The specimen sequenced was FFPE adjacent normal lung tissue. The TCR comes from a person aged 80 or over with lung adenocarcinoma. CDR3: CASSGSRLAGGQETQYF. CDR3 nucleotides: TGTGCCAGCAGCGGCTCCCGACTAGCGGGGGGTCAAGAGACCCAGTACTTC.